This T cell receptor beta chain comes out of a study of blood T cell repertoires in COVID-19. CDR3 size: 15 residues. CDR1 is MDHEN, CDR2 SYDVKM, per germline. V lost 4 bases to trimming and J lost 3 bases; unmatched junction nucleotides: 8. The repertoire was sequenced with immunoSEQ multiplex PCR; TCRdb's copy has only in-frame clones and lacks some. The sample holds fewer than 85,000 clones, 79% seen once. This sequence originates from a man aged 60 to 75 with active or convalescent COVID-19. Sequences were obtained from peripheral blood. The chain carries TRBV28 and TRBJ2-7; 8 nucleotides agree with TRBD1. CDR3 bases: TGTGCCAGCAGTTCTCTCGGACAGGGCCACTACGAGCAGTACTTC. This encodes CASSSLGQGHYEQYF. The full variable domain, with the rest looked up from reference TRBV28 and TRBJ2-7, is DVKVTQSSRYLVKRTGEKVFLECVQDMDHENMFWYRQDPGLGLRLIYFSYDVKMKEKGDIPEGYSVSREKKERFSLILESASTNQTSMYLCASSSLGQGHYEQYFGPGTRLTVT.